Each of the 8 T cell receptor beta chains below was sequenced from the same sample in a study of cytomegalovirus exposure and HLA in healthy donors. Primers included in the PCR were 60 Vbeta and 13 Jbeta primers. Libraries were prepared by immunoSEQ multiplex PCR; TCRdb keeps only in-frame clonotypes and omits some of them. Here the sample spans about 160,000 clones, over 60% being singletons. Sequencing input: PBMCs. The receptors come from a man in his forties in good health and CMV-seropositive.

The table lists this clone with a count of one. The gene calls are TRBV6-1 and TRBJ2-1; 13 bases match TRBD2. V was clipped by 8 bases and J by 10 bases; unmatched bases: 11. There are 15 residues in the CDR3. Per germline, CDR1 MNHNS and CDR2 SASEGT. The CDR3 spells CASEGVLAGGQEQFF. Here the CDR3 DNA reads TGTGCCAGCGAGGGGGTACTAGCGGGAGGGCAGGAGCAGTTCTTC.

The chain has TRBV2 and TRBJ1-4, with D unclear. CDR1 SNHLY and CDR2 FYNNEI come from the germline V gene. CDR3 length equals 12 residues. The V end lost 7 bases, the J end lost 4 bases, and 7 bases lay between the germline ends. This chain's CDR3 is CASMNNNEKLFF. As DNA, the CDR3 is TGTGCCAGCATGAACAATAATGAAAAACTGTTTTTT.

V and J are TRBV5-1 and TRBJ2-1, with 8 bases fitting TRBD2. There are 17 residues in the CDR3. Germline values: CDR1 SGHRS, CDR2 YFSETQ. After removal of 1 base from V and 7 bases from J, the junction contained 13 bases not matched to a gene. CDR3 amino acids: CASSLFTGTRSLNEQFF. CDR3 nucleotides: TGCGCCAGCAGCTTGTTCACCGGGACTAGGTCATTGAATGAGCAGTTCTTC.

This rearrangement joins TRBV5-1 to TRBJ1-4, with D perhaps matching TRBD1 (5 bases). Germline lookup yields CDR1 SGHRS and CDR2 YFSETQ. Between the trimmed V and J ends, which lost 6 bases and 0 bases, there was a span of 12 bases. The CDR3 length is 15 residues. This CDR3 reads CASTKDSSTNEKLFF. CDR3 DNA: TGCGCCAGCACTAAAGACAGTTCAACTAATGAAAAACTGTTTTTT.

The rearrangement uses TRBV5-1 and TRBJ2-7, with 7 bases fitting TRBD2. This CDR3 has 14 amino acids. V dropped 2 bases and J dropped 1; count of bases not matched to a gene: 3. CDR1 is SGHRS, CDR2 YFSETQ, per germline. The CDR3, as DNA: TGCGCCAGCAGCTTTAGCGGGCAGTCCTACGAGCAGTACTTC. This translates into CASSFSGQSYEQYF. The full variable domain, completed using reference TRBV5-1 and TRBJ2-7, is KAGVTQTPRYLIKTRGQQVTLSCSPISGHRSVSWYQQTPGQGLQFLFEYFSETQRNKGNFPGRFSGRQFSNSRSEMNVSTLELGDSALYLCASSFSGQSYEQYFGPGTRLTVT.

The chain has TRBV4-2 and TRBJ1-3; 10 nucleotides line up with TRBD1. The germline gives CDR1 LGHNA, CDR2 YNFKEQ. Trimming took 1 base from V and 4 from J; bases not matched to a gene: 4. This CDR3 comprises 16 residues. CDR3 region: CASSQVGDRGGNTIYF. The CDR3 region has the DNA TGTGCCAGCAGCCAAGTCGGGGACAGGGGAGGAAACACCATATATTTT.

This clone was seen a handful of times. The chain has TRBV29-1 and TRBJ2-7, with 7 bases aligning to TRBD1. CDR3 length equals 12 residues. Losses at the gene ends were 6 bases for V and 3 bases for J; bases not matched to a gene: 5. The V gene's germline CDR1 is SQVTM and CDR2 ANQGSEA. This CDR3 reads CSVQAGGYEQYF. The DNA for the CDR3 is TGCAGCGTGCAGGCAGGGGGCTACGAGCAGTACTTC.

The chain has TRBV5-5 and TRBJ2-5, with D tentatively TRBD2 (5 bases). Germline lookup yields CDR1 SGHKS and CDR2 YYEKEE (reference sequence). V was shortened by 4 bases and J by 1 base, with 11 bases between the two germline ends. CDR3 length equals 14 residues. The CDR3 sequence is CASSGRRAQETQYF. The CDR3 region has the DNA TGTGCCAGCAGCGGTCGGCGGGCCCAAGAGACCCAGTACTTC.